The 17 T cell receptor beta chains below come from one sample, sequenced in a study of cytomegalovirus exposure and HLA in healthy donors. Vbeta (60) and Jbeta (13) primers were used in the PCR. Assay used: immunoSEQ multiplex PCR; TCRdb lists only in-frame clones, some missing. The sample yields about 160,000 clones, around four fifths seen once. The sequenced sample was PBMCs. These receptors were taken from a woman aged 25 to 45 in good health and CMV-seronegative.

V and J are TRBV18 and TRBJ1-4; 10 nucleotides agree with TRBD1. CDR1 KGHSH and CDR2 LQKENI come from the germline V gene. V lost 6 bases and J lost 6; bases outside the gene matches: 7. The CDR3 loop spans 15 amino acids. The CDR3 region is CASSLLGQGYEKLFF. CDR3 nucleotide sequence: TGTGCCAGCTCCCTCTTGGGACAGGGGTATGAAAAACTGTTTTTT.

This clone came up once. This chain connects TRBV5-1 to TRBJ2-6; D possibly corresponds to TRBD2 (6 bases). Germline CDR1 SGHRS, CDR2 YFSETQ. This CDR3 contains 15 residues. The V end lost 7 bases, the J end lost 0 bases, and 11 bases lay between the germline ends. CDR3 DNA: TGCGCCAGCCGGCGGGGAGGCTCTGGGGCCAACGTCCTGACTTTC. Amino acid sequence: CASRRGGSGANVLTF.

The CDR3 protein is CASSLNADMNTEAFF. For the CDR3, the DNA is TGCGCCAGCAGCTTGAACGCAGACATGAACACTGAAGCTTTCTTT. The chain has TRBV5-1 and TRBJ1-1; no reliable D call. The CDR3 spans 15 residues. Germline values: CDR1 SGHRS, CDR2 YFSETQ. Trimming stripped 1 base from V and 0 bases from J, with 10 bases between.

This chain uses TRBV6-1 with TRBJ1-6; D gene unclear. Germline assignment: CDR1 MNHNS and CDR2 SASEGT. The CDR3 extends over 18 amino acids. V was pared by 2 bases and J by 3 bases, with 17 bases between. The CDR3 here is CASSETGSGRNYNSPLHF. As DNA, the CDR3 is TGTGCCAGCAGTGAAACGGGGAGCGGGAGGAACTATAATTCACCCCTCCACTTT.

The CDR3 is CASSSTSGGANEQFF. The CDR3 coding sequence is TGTGCCAGCAGCTCGACTAGCGGGGGGGCCAATGAGCAGTTCTTC. The chain joins TRBV11-3 to TRBJ2-1, with TRBD2 identical over 14 bases. Germline-derived CDR1 and CDR2 are SGHNT and YENEEA. CDR3 size: 15 residues. V trimming: 4 bases; J trimming: 6 bases; junction bases outside the gene matches: 2. The whole variable domain, remainder taken from reference TRBV11-3 and TRBJ2-1, is EAGVVQSPRYKIIEKKQPVAFWCNPISGHNTLYWYLQNLGQGPELLIRYENEEAVDDSQLPKDRFSAERLKGVDSTLKIQPAELGDSAVYLCASSSTSGGANEQFFGPGTRLTVL.

The CDR3 bases are TGTGCCAGCAGTTTGGACAGACTGGGCTACACCTTC. Its translation: CASSLDRLGYTF. The V and J genes are TRBV6-5 and TRBJ1-2, with TRBD1 as a possible D gene (6 bases). CDR1 and CDR2 (germline): MNHEY, SVGAGI. Trimming pared 4 bases from V and 8 bases from J, leaving 11 bases between. The length of the CDR3 is 12 residues.

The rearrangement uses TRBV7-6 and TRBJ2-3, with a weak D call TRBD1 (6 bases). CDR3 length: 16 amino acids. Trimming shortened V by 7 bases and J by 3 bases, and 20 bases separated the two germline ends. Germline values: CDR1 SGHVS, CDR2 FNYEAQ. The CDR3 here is CASTSNRGGLTDTQYF. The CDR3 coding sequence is TGTGCCAGCACCTCCAATAGAGGGGGATTAACAGATACGCAGTATTTT.

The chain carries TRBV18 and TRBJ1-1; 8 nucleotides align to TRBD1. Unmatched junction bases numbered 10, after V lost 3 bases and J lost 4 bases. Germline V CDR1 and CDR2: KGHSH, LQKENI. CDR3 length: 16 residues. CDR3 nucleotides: TGTGCCAGCTCACCCGACAGGGGCCGAGGAAGCACTGAAGCTTTCTTT. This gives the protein CASSPDRGRGSTEAFF.

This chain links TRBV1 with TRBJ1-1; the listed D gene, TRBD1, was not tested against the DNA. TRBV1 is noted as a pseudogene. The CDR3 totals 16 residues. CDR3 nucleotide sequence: TGCACCAGCAGCCAGGGGATAGGGGGAGCGGACACTGAAGCTTTCTTT. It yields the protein CTSSQGIGGADTEAFF.

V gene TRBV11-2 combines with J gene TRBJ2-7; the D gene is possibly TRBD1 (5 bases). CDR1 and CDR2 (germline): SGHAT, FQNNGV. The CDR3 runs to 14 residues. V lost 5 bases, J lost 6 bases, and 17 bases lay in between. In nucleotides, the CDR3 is TGTGCCAGCAGCCCCCTTGAGACAGTCTCCGAGCAGTACTTC. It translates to CASSPLETVSEQYF.

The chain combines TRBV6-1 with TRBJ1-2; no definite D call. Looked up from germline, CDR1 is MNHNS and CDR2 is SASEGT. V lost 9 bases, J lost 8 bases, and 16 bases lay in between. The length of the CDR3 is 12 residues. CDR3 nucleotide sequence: TGTGCCAGTTCCAGCGGGTCGTACGGCTACACCTTC. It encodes CASSSGSYGYTF.

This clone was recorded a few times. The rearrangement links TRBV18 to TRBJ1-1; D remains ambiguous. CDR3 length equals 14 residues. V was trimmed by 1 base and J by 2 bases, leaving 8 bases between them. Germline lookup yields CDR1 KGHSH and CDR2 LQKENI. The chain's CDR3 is CASSPQLGNTEAFF. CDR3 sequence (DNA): TGTGCCAGCTCACCACAACTAGGAAACACTGAAGCTTTCTTT.

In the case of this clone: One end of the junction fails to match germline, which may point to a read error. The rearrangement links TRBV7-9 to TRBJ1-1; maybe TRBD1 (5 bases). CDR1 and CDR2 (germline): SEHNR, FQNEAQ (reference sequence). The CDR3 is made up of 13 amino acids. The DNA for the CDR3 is TGTGCCAGCAGCTTAGGAGACTCGTACCAAAGGGGATTT. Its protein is CASSLGDSYQRGF. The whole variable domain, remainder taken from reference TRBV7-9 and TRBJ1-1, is DTGVSQNPRHKITKRGQNVTFRCDPISEHNRLYWYRQTLGQGPEFLTYFQNEAQLEKSRLLSDRFSAERPKGSFSTLEIQRTEQGDSAMYLCASSLGDSYQRGFGQGTRLTVV.

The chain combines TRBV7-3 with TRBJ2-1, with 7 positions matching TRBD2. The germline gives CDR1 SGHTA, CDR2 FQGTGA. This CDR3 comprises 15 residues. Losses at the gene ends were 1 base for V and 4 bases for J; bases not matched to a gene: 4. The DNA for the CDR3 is TGTGCCAGCAGCTTAAATGGACTAGGGTACAATGAGCAGTTCTTC. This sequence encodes CASSLNGLGYNEQFF.

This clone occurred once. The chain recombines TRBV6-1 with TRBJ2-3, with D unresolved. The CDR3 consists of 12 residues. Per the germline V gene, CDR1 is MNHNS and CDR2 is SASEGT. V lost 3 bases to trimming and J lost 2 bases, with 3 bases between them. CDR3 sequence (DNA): TGTGCCAGCAGTGACGTCACAGATACGCAGTATTTT. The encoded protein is CASSDVTDTQYF.

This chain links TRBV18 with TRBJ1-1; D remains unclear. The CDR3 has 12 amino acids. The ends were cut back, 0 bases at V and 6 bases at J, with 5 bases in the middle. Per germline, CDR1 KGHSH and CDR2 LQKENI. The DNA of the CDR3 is TGTGCCAGCTCACCACCAACACCTGAAGCTTTCTTT. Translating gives CASSPPTPEAFF.

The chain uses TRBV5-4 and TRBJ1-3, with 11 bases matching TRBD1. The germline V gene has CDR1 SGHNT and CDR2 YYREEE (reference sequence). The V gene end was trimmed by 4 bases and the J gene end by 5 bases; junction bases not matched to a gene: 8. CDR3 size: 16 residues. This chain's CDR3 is CASSATGQGERNTIYF. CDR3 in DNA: TGTGCCAGCAGCGCTACGGGACAGGGGGAGAGAAACACCATATATTTT.